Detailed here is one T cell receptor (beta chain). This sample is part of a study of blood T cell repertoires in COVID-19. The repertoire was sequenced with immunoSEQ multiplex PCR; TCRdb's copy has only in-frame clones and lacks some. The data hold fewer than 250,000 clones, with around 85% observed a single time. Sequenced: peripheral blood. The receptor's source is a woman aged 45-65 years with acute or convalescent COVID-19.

In nucleotides, the CDR3 is TGCAGCGGGACTACAGGGGGCTTTACTGAAGCTTTCTTT. Protein: CSGTTGGFTEAFF. The J gene is TRBJ1-1, the V gene TRBV29-1; TRBD1 agrees at 9 bases. This CDR3 region has 13 residues. V trimming: 7 bases; J trimming: 5 bases; junction bases outside the gene matches: 8. In germline, CDR1 is SQVTM, CDR2 ANQGSEA.